The clone carrying this T cell receptor (beta chain) was observed at least ten times. Clones were sequenced by immunoSEQ multiplex PCR, and TCRdb holds only the in-frame ones, with some missing. The sample carries more than 90,000 clones, about nine tenths recorded once. This entry comes from a study of blood T cell repertoires in COVID-19. Study in general: Sample material is recorded as cDNA or gDNA derived from T cells, B-cell-depleted T cells, or PBMCs.

This CDR3 comprises 15 residues. Germline CDR1 and CDR2: SGHVS and FQNEAQ. V lost 3 bases to trimming and J lost 11 bases, with 22 bases between them. Source material: peripheral blood. The gene calls are TRBV7-8 and TRBJ1-1; no definite D call. The TCR originated in a man between 65 and 85 years old who had recovered from COVID-19. CDR3 coding DNA: TGTGCCAGCAGCTTGCGAAGACTCTCACTACTAGACGCTTTCTTT. This encodes CASSLRRLSLLDAFF.